This T cell receptor beta chain stems from a study of monozygotic twins with cystic fibrosis. Study-wide results and limits: The repertoire was suggested to be naive-dominated, clonality median approximately 0.0093. J usage was most co-twin-similar in 8 of 16 pairs, V in 13. Monozygotic CF twins shared more identical nucleotide clonotypes than unrelated patients.

Assay: immunoSEQ multiplex PCR; the TCRdb copy retains only in-frame clones and omits some. The repertoire has around 30,000 clones, less than 95% of them found once; the top ten carry 0.45% to 0.65%. As to this clone: Its antigen is unidentified.

Deletions cut 4 bases from V and 3 bases from J, with 16 bases between. CDR1 LNHNV and CDR2 YYDKDF come from the germline V gene (reference sequence). The CDR3 contains 16 residues. The sequence came from a girl under 10 years old with cystic fibrosis. This rearrangement joins TRBV15 to TRBJ1-5, with a tentative D call TRBD1 (6 bases). Material: blood. The CDR3 protein is CATSTGASGANQPQHF. In DNA form, the CDR3 reads TGTGCCACCAGCACCGGGGCCTCAGGGGCCAATCAGCCCCAGCATTTT.